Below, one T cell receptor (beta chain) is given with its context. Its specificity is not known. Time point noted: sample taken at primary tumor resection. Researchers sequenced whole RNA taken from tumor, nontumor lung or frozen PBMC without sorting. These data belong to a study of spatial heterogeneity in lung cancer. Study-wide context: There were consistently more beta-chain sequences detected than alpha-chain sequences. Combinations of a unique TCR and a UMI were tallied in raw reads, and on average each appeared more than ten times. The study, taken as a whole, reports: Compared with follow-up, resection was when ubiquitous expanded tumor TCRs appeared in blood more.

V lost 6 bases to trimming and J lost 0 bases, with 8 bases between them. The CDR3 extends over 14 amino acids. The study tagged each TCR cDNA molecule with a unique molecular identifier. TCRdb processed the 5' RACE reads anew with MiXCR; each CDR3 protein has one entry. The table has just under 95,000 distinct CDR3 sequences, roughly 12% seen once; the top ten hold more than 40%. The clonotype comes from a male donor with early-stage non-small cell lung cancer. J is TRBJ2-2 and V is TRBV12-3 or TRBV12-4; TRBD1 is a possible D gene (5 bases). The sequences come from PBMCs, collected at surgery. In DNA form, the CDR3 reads TGTGCCAGCAGAAGGGGCGCGAACACCGGGGAGCTGTTTTTT. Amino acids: CASRRGANTGELFF.